This T cell receptor beta chain was recorded in a study of blood T cell repertoires in COVID-19. Profiling relied on immunoSEQ multiplex PCR, and the TCRdb table lists in-frame clones only, not all of them. The repertoire holds 200,000 to 300,000 clones, with over 80% as singletons. Germline CDR1 is MNHEY and CDR2 is SVGAGI. The CDR3 contains 14 residues. The V and J ends lost 6 bases and 7 bases respectively, with 15 bases between them. This receptor was taken from a human donor in a cohort sampled during active COVID-19. The chain carries TRBV6-5 and TRBJ2-2, with D possibly TRBD2 on 5 matching bases. The sequenced sample was peripheral blood. CDR3 bases: TGTGCCAGCAGATCGGGCGGCCGGGACGGGGAGCTGTTTTTT. As protein: CASRSGGRDGELFF.